This T cell receptor beta chain emerged from a study of control samples from healthy donors and cancer patients. TCRdb keeps only in-frame clones here, not all; method: immunoSEQ multiplex PCR. The sample lists tens of thousands of clones, roughly 96% occurring once. This clone was observed a single time. This clonotype was sampled from a woman between 25 and 40 years old in good health. Sequencing was done on a sample of blood.

The CDR3 DNA reads TGTGCCAGCAGTGGGAACCCACTCCCCCAAGAGACCCAGTACTTC. Translation gives CASSGNPLPQETQYF. The rearrangement links TRBV25-1 to TRBJ2-5; D call uncertain. There are 15 residues in the CDR3. Germline lookup yields CDR1 MGHDK and CDR2 SYGVNS. With 4 bases removed from V and 1 base from J, the gap between germline ends came to 13 bases. Combining the CDR3 with reference TRBV25-1 and TRBJ2-5 gives the whole variable domain EADIYQTPRYLVIGTGKKITLECSQTMGHDKMYWYQQDPGMELHLIHYSYGVNSTEKGDLSSESTVSRIRTEHFPLTLESARPSHTSQYLCASSGNPLPQETQYFGPGTRLLVL.